This T cell receptor beta chain emerged from a study of blood T cell repertoires in COVID-19. The wider study: Sites in the United States, Italy and Spain provided acute and convalescent COVID-19 samples. PBMCs, B-cell-depleted T cells, or T cells provided the cDNA or gDNA that made up the material.

Authors' analysis steps: For nucleated cells, counts were estimated from reference gene primer amplification. TCRdb's table, derived via immunoSEQ multiplex PCR, lists solely in-frame clones and lacks some. V, J and clone size were drawn from that table, and D and trimming were deduced from the DNA. This sample has 150,000 to 200,000 clones, with 80% found just once. Germline V gene sequence: CDR1 DFQATT, CDR2 SNEGSKA (reference sequence). CDR3 length: 11 residues. The V gene end was trimmed by 6 bases and the J gene end by 4 bases; junction bases not matched to a gene: 1. Each participant's cohort was designated according to participant-reported clinical history.

Sequenced sample: PBMCs or T cells enriched from blood (not recorded which). This TCR was recovered from a man aged 60 to 69 who had been exposed to COVID-19. The gene calls are TRBV20-1 and TRBJ2-3; 7 nucleotides line up with TRBD1. This CDR3 is CSAGGADTQYF. In nucleotides, the CDR3 is TGCAGTGCAGGGGGCGCAGATACGCAGTATTTT.